The TCR beta chain under discussion was sequenced for a study of blood T cell repertoires in COVID-19. Overall study: The analysed material was cDNA or gDNA that came from T cells, B-cell-depleted T cells, or PBMCs.

Authors' analysis steps: Nucleated cell number was recorded as an estimate derived from reference gene primer amplification. TCRdb's copy holds only in-frame clones and misses some; the assay was immunoSEQ multiplex PCR. V and J calls and clone size are copied from that table; D and trimming were computed from the DNA. The profile shows 250,000 to 350,000 clones, around 85% of them singletons. This CDR3 has 15 residues. The germline V gene encodes CDR1 SGHTA and CDR2 FQGTGA. After removal of 2 bases from V and 0 bases from J, the junction contained 1 base not matched to a gene. This sequence joins TRBV7-3 and TRBJ2-5; 9 bases align to TRBD2. Specimen: peripheral blood. This TCR was recovered from a woman aged 30 to 39 who had recovered from COVID-19. CDR3 sequence: CASSLAGGDQETQYF. The DNA of the CDR3 is TGTGCCAGCAGCTTAGCGGGAGGGGACCAAGAGACCCAGTACTTC. The complete variable domain, with remaining parts taken from reference TRBV7-3 and TRBJ2-5, reads GAGVSQTPSNKVTEKGKYVELRCDPISGHTALYWYRQSLGQGPEFLIYFQGTGAADDSGLPNDRFFAVRPEGSVSTLKIQRTERGDSAVYLCASSLAGGDQETQYFGPGTRLLVL.